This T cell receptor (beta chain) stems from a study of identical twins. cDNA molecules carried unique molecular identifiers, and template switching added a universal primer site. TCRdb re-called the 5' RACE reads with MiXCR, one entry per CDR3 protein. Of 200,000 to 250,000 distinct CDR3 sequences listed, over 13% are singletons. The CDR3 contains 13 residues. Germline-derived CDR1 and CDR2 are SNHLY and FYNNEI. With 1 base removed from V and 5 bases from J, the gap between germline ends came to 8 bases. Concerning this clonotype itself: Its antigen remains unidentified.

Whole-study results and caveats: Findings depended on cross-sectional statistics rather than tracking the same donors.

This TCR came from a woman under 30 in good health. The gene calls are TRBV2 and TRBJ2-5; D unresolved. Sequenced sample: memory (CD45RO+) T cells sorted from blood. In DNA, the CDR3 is TGTGCCAGCAGTGAAGGACGAAGGGAGACCCAGTACTTC. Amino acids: CASSEGRRETQYF.